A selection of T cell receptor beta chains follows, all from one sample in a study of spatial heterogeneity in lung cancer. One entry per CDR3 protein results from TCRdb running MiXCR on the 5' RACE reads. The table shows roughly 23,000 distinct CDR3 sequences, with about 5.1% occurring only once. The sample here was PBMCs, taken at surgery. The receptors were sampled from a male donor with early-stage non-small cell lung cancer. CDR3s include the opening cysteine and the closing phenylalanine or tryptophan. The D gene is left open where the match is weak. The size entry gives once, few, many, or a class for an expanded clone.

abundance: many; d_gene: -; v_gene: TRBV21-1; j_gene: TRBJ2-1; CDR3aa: CASRQQGLAYNEQFF; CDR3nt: TGTGCCAGCAGGCAACAGGGGCTAGCCTACAATGAGCAGTTCTTC
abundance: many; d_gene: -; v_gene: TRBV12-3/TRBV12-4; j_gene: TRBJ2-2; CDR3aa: CASTRGVTGELFF; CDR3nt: TGTGCCAGCACCAGGGGGGTTACCGGGGAGCTGTTTTTT
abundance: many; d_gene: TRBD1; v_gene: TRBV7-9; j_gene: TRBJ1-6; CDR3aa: CASSLRQGNNSPLHF; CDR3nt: TGTGCCAGCAGCCTCAGACAGGGGAACAATTCACCCCTCCACTTT
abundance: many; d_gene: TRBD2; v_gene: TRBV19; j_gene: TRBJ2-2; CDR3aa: CASSLVAGRPGELFF; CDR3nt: TGTGCCAGTAGCCTCGTAGCGGGGAGGCCGGGGGAGCTGTTTTTT
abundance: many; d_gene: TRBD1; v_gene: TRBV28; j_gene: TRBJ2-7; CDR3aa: CASRSTGTSVNEQYF; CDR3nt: TGTGCCAGCAGGTCGACAGGGACCTCCGTCAACGAGCAGTACTTC
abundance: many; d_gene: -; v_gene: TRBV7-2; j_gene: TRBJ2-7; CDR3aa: CASSPYSYEQYF; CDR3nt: TGTGCCAGCAGCCCGTACTCCTACGAGCAGTACTTC
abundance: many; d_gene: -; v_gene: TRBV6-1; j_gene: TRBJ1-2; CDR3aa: CASSEGEPRYGYTF; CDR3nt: TGTGCCAGCAGTGAAGGGGAGCCGCGCTATGGCTACACCTTC
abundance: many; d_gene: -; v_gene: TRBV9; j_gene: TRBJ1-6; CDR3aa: CASSTQQGFVDSPLHF; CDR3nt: TGTGCCAGCAGCACACAACAGGGTTTCGTCGATTCACCCCTCCACTTT
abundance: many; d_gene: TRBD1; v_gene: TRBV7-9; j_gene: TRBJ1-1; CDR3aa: CASNRDSWPTEAFF; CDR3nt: TGTGCCAGCAACCGGGACAGTTGGCCGACTGAAGCTTTCTTT
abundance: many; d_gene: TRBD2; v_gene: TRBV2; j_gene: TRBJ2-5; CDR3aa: CASSGPGGGQETQYF; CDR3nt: TGTGCCAGCAGCGGTCCGGGAGGCGGGCAAGAGACCCAGTACTTC
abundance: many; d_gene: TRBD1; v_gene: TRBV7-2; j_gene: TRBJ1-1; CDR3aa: CASSLQGGDTEAFF; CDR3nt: TGTGCCAGCAGCTTACAGGGGGGGGACACTGAAGCTTTCTTT
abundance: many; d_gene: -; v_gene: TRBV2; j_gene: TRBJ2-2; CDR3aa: CASSEGPGELFF; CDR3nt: TGTGCCAGCAGTGAGGGACCCGGGGAGCTGTTTTTT
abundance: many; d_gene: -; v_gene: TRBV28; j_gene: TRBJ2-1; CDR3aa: CASSGAPAPGQFF; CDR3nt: TGTGCCAGCAGCGGGGCTCCCGCACCGGGGCAGTTCTTC
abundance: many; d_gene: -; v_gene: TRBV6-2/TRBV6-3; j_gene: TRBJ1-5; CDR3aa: CASSDIHSNQPQHF; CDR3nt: TGTGCCAGCAGTGACATCCATAGCAATCAGCCCCAGCATTTT
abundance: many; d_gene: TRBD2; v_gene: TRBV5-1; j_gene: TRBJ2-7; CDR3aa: CASSLALAGEDEQYF; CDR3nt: TGCGCCAGCAGCTTGGCACTAGCGGGAGAGGACGAGCAGTACTTC
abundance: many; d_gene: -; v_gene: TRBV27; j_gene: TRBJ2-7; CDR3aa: CASSRQGISSYEQYF; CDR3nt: TGTGCCAGCAGTCGTCAGGGAATTTCGTCCTACGAGCAGTACTTC
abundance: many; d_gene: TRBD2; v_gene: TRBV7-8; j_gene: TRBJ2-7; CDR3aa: CASSPLSGRPYEQYF; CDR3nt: TGTGCCAGCAGCCCACTGAGCGGGAGGCCCTACGAGCAGTACTTC